This T cell receptor beta chain was recorded in a study of blood T cell repertoires in COVID-19. The assay was immunoSEQ multiplex PCR, and TCRdb's table has in-frame clones only and misses some. The sample includes fewer than 80,000 clones, about 88% seen only once; the top ten take about 21%. Trimming shortened V by 5 bases and J by 6 bases, and 16 bases separated the two germline ends. The V gene's germline CDR1 is SGHTA and CDR2 FQGNSA. CDR3 length: 14 residues. The chain uses TRBV7-2 and TRBJ1-2; D possibly corresponds to TRBD1 (5 bases). The clonotype originates from a woman between 45 and 60 years old with active or convalescent COVID-19. The sequenced sample consisted of peripheral blood. CDR3 DNA sequence: TGTGCCAGCAGCCCGCCGGCCAGGGCCCATGGCTACACCTTC. This sequence encodes CASSPPARAHGYTF.